This is a list of T cell receptor beta chains from one sample in a study of PD-1 blockade in classical Hodgkin lymphoma. Produced via immunoSEQ multiplex PCR; TCRdb's table is partial and in-frame only. The profile covers fewer than 40,000 clones, with approximately 94% appearing a single time and 2% to 2.5% taken by the ten largest. The sequenced sample consisted of peripheral blood mononuclear cells (PBMCs). The receptor source for this set is a human donor with classical Hodgkin lymphoma. Each CDR3 is given with its conserved first and last residue. D genes are given only for firm matches. Clone size is given for some rows only: seen once, a few or many times, or a class if the clone is expanded.

v_call	d_call	j_call	clone_size	cdr3_aa	cdr3_nt
TRBV7-3	NA	TRBJ1-6	NA	CASSLNRAGPEGTLHF	TGTGCCAGCAGCTTAAATAGGGCAGGACCTGAGGGAACCCTCCACTTT
TRBV7-9	NA	TRBJ2-7	NA	CASSPRSGTYLSYEQYF	TGTGCCAGCAGCCCCCGATCCGGGACGTATCTATCCTACGAGCAGTACTTC
TRBV30	NA	TRBJ1-4	NA	CAWSVIGGEKLFF	TGTGCCTGGAGTGTAATTGGGGGCGAAAAACTGTTTTTT
TRBV5-6	NA	TRBJ2-3	NA	CASSLSGTTDTQYF	TGTGCCAGCAGCTTGTCCGGGACCACAGATACGCAGTATTTT
TRBV7-9	TRBD2	TRBJ2-5	once	CASSLGLAGGGTQYF	TGTGCCAGCAGCTTAGGGCTAGCGGGAGGAGGGACCCAGTACTTC
TRBV6-6	NA	TRBJ2-3	NA	CASSYGGRTDTQYF	TGTGCCAGCAGTTACGGAGGACGGACAGATACGCAGTATTTT
TRBV7-2	NA	TRBJ2-1	NA	CASSLGLAYNEQFF	TGTGCCAGCAGCTTAGGACTGGCCTACAATGAGCAGTTCTTC
TRBV27	NA	TRBJ2-7	NA	CASSLWGEGEQYF	TGTGCCAGCAGTTTGTGGGGAGAAGGCGAGCAGTACTTC
TRBV16	NA	TRBJ2-1	NA	CASSPQNYNEQFF	TGTGCCAGCAGCCCCCAGAACTACAATGAGCAGTTCTTC
TRBV4-1	NA	TRBJ1-3	NA	CASSQPHVSRNTIYF	TGCGCCAGCAGCCAGCCTCATGTGTCTAGAAACACCATATATTTT
TRBV2	TRBD1	TRBJ1-5	few	CASSTRDRNQPQHF	TGTGCCAGCAGCACCCGGGACAGAAATCAGCCCCAGCATTTT
TRBV6-5	NA	TRBJ2-3	NA	CASRRIISSDTQYF	TGTGCCAGCAGGCGTATTATCAGCTCAGATACGCAGTATTTT
TRBV7-9	NA	TRBJ1-2	NA	CASSSGITIYGYTF	TGTGCCAGCAGCTCCGGGATTACCATCTATGGCTACACCTTC
TRBV4-3	NA	TRBJ2-7	NA	CASSPGGAEMYEQYF	TGCGCCAGCAGCCCAGGAGGGGCAGAAATGTACGAGCAGTACTTC
TRBV6-4	NA	TRBJ2-3	NA	CASSFLGGADTQYF	TGTGCCAGCAGTTTCCTCGGTGGGGCAGATACGCAGTATTTT
TRBV11-2	NA	TRBJ1-4	once	CASSWTPTNEKLFF	TGTGCCAGCAGCTGGACGCCAACTAATGAAAAACTGTTTTTT
TRBV5-1	NA	TRBJ2-1	NA	CASSLLLNTRGEQFF	TGCGCCAGCAGCTTGCTACTAAACACTAGGGGTGAGCAGTTCTTC
TRBV7-2	NA	TRBJ2-7	NA	CASSLTRSYEQYF	TGTGCCAGCAGCTTAACTAGGTCCTACGAGCAGTACTTC
TRBV6-4	TRBD1	TRBJ1-2	NA	CASNKRDRTWVDYGYTF	TGTGCCAGCAATAAACGGGACAGGACTTGGGTTGACTATGGCTACACCTTC
TRBV5-6	NA	TRBJ2-1	once	CASSLGKANEQFF	TGTGCCAGCAGCTTGGGGAAGGCGAATGAGCAGTTCTTC
TRBV10-3	NA	TRBJ2-1	NA	CAIKGVGPQTYNEQFF	TGTGCCATCAAAGGTGTGGGGCCCCAAACGTACAATGAGCAGTTCTTC
TRBV7-9	TRBD1	TRBJ1-1	NA	CASSTRTGDRTEAFF	TGTGCCAGCAGCACCCGGACAGGGGATCGGACTGAAGCTTTCTTT
TRBV5-4	NA	TRBJ2-7	NA	CASSLARQGSYEQYF	TGTGCCAGCAGCTTGGCCCGTCAGGGCTCCTACGAGCAGTACTTC
TRBV14	TRBD1	TRBJ2-4	once	CASSRGQGIARNIQYF	TGTGCCAGCAGCCGAGGACAGGGGATCGCAAGGAACATTCAGTACTTC
TRBV5-4	NA	TRBJ2-1	NA	CASSATSASSYNEQFF	TGTGCCAGCAGCGCTACTAGTGCTAGCTCCTACAATGAGCAGTTCTTC
TRBV7-6	TRBD1	TRBJ2-2	once	CASSLWGQGSSGELFF	TGTGCCAGCAGCTTATGGGGACAGGGATCTTCCGGGGAGCTGTTTTTT
TRBV2	NA	TRBJ2-3	NA	CASSEFGRSSTDTQYF	TGTGCCAGCAGTGAATTTGGACGGTCTAGCACAGATACGCAGTATTTT
TRBV28	NA	TRBJ1-2	NA	CASSQTTGPYYGYTF	TGTGCCAGCAGTCAAACGACAGGTCCCTACTATGGCTACACCTTC
TRBV30	NA	TRBJ1-2	NA	CAWRSVGGARYGYTF	TGTGCCTGGAGGTCCGTTGGGGGGGCTCGCTATGGCTACACCTTC
TRBV18	TRBD1	TRBJ2-5	NA	CASSPVQGMAQYF	TGTGCCAGCTCACCGGTACAGGGGATGGCCCAGTACTTC
TRBV28	NA	TRBJ1-2	NA	CASSATGKYGYTF	TGTGCCAGCAGTGCTACAGGGAAATATGGCTACACCTTC
TRBV6-5	NA	TRBJ1-2	NA	CASRPTGRNYGYTF	TGTGCCAGCAGGCCTACAGGGCGCAACTATGGCTACACCTTC
TRBV28	NA	TRBJ1-1	once	CASTARGGAIEAFF	TGTGCCAGCACCGCCCGGGGGGGGGCCATTGAAGCTTTCTTT
TRBV2	NA	TRBJ1-1	NA	CASSEPQRAVNTEAFF	TGTGCCAGCAGTGAGCCCCAGAGGGCAGTGAACACTGAAGCTTTCTTT
TRBV5-1	NA	TRBJ2-1	NA	CASSSGGFNLQFF	TGCGCCAGCAGCTCGGGCGGGTTCAATTTGCAGTTCTTC
TRBV27	TRBD1	TRBJ1-2	NA	CASSEHGTGAGYTF	TGTGCCAGCAGTGAACACGGGACAGGGGCTGGCTACACCTTC
TRBV5-1	NA	TRBJ2-5	NA	CASSLAGIQETQYF	TGCGCCAGCAGCTTGGCCGGGATCCAAGAGACCCAGTACTTC
TRBV30	NA	TRBJ1-5	NA	CAWSVGMDQPQHF	TGTGCCTGGAGTGTCGGAATGGATCAGCCCCAGCATTTT
TRBV6-4	NA	TRBJ1-3	NA	CASSVVGISGNTIYF	TGTGCCAGCAGTGTCGTCGGGATTTCCGGAAACACCATATATTTT
TRBV7-9	NA	TRBJ2-1	NA	CASSASSGYNEQFF	TGTGCCAGCAGCGCATCTTCGGGCTACAATGAGCAGTTCTTC
TRBV4-2	TRBD2	TRBJ2-3	NA	CASSHRSRGGADTQYF	TGTGCCAGCAGCCACCGCTCGCGCGGGGGGGCGGATACGCAGTATTTT
TRBV7-9	NA	TRBJ1-1	NA	CASSPPGGLTEAFF	TGTGCCAGCAGCCCGCCGGGAGGCCTCACTGAAGCTTTCTTT
TRBV27	NA	TRBJ1-1	NA	CASSLSRGTEAFF	TGTGCCAGCAGCCTTTCCCGGGGGACTGAAGCTTTCTTT
TRBV11-1	TRBD1	TRBJ1-1	NA	CASSTPRTGTVVNTEAFF	TGTGCCAGCAGCACCCCCAGGACAGGGACGGTCGTGAACACTGAAGCTTTCTTT
TRBV15	TRBD1	TRBJ1-6	NA	CATSRVLTGGSPLHF	TGTGCCACCAGCAGAGTACTGACAGGGGGTTCACCCCTCCACTTT
TRBV29-1	NA	TRBJ1-2	NA	CSVVPRADYGYTF	TGCAGCGTTGTCCCCCGGGCAGACTATGGCTACACCTTC
TRBV6-1	NA	TRBJ2-4	NA	CASSEWDQRQNIQYF	TGTGCCAGCAGTGAATGGGACCAGCGCCAAAACATTCAGTACTTC
TRBV28	NA	TRBJ2-7	NA	CASSLPGHEQYF	TGTGCCAGCAGTCTTCCGGGGCACGAGCAGTACTTC
TRBV20-1	NA	TRBJ2-1	NA	CSAQGRYEQFF	TGCAGTGCACAGGGTCGTTATGAGCAGTTCTTC
TRBV9	NA	TRBJ1-1	NA	CASSSGGERMMTEAFF	TGTGCCAGCAGCTCAGGCGGGGAACGAATGATGACTGAAGCTTTCTTT